Below, 22 T cell receptor beta chains from the same sample are listed, as sequenced in a study of Ad26.COV2.S vaccination and SARS-CoV-2 variants. TCRdb's table, derived via immunoSEQ multiplex PCR, lists solely in-frame clones and lacks some. The sample consists of roughly 380,000 clones, approximately 81% of them appearing once. Treatment meaning: some 20 received Ad26.COV2.S at low or high dose, single or two shots; 5 received placebo; per-sample allocation not given. Repertoires come from day 63 after the first vaccine or placebo injection. Sequenced material: peripheral blood, taken in a trial of Ad26.COV2.S vaccine versus placebo. Receptors originate from a person between 18 and 65 years old who received the Ad26.COV2.S COVID-19 vaccine or a placebo.

The chain recombines TRBV7-9 with TRBJ1-6; D is unresolved. The CDR3 length is 13 residues. Trimming left V 1 base short and J 9 bases short, with 7 bases between. Germline V CDR1 and CDR2: SEHNR, FQNEAQ (reference sequence). CDR3 sequence (DNA): TGTGCCAGCAGCTTAGGGAATGGTTCACCCCTCCACTTT. Translated: CASSLGNGSPLHF.

The chain joins TRBV27 to TRBJ1-3; TRBD1 might be the D (5 bases). CDR1 is MNHEY and CDR2 is SMNVEV in the germline V gene (reference sequence). Trimming cost V 3 bases and J 3 bases, with 9 bases left between them. The CDR3 has 14 amino acids. The CDR3 sequence: CASSFSGLGNTIYF. CDR3 bases: TGTGCCAGCAGTTTCTCAGGGCTTGGAAACACCATATATTTT.

Only one count was recorded for this clone. The chain has TRBV18 and TRBJ1-2; D is unresolved. Germline-derived CDR1 and CDR2 are KGHSH and LQKENI. Trimming took 0 bases from V and 7 from J, leaving 12 bases between them. The CDR3 has 14 amino acids. CDR3 region: CASSPPTGRIGYTF. As DNA, the CDR3 is TGTGCCAGCTCACCACCGACTGGGCGAATTGGCTACACCTTC.

The chain carries TRBV5-1 and TRBJ1-1; D unresolved. The CDR3 extends over 15 amino acids. Germline-derived CDR1 and CDR2 are SGHRS and YFSETQ. V dropped 1 base and J dropped 1 base, with 11 bases sitting between them. The CDR3 sequence: CASSLYAGPNTEAFF. CDR3 DNA: TGCGCCAGCAGCTTGTATGCAGGCCCGAACACTGAAGCTTTCTTT.

The J gene is TRBJ2-7, the V gene TRBV29-1; D not resolved. Per the germline V gene, CDR1 is SQVTM and CDR2 is ANQGSEA. This CDR3 comprises 12 residues. The V gene lost 6 bases and the J gene lost 3 bases, with 12 bases spanning the gap. This CDR3 reads CSVAPTHYEQYF. As DNA, the CDR3 is TGCAGCGTAGCCCCGACCCACTACGAGCAGTACTTC.

CDR3 sequence: CASSDRGNTIYF. CDR3 coding DNA: TGTGCCAGCAGTGACAGAGGAAACACCATATATTTT. This chain uses TRBV6-4 with TRBJ1-3; D unclear. This CDR3 has 12 amino acids. Trimming stripped 2 bases from V and 4 bases from J, with 3 bases between. From germline, CDR1 is MRHNA and CDR2 SNTAGT.

Here the CDR3 DNA reads TGTGCCACCAGCAGAGACCCGGGGGGATCCAACACAGATACGCAGTATTTT. This sequence encodes CATSRDPGGSNTDTQYF. The V gene is TRBV15, the J gene TRBJ2-3; 7 bases line up with TRBD2. J lost 2 bases, V lost 0 bases, and 8 bases had no gene match. CDR3 size: 17 residues. Per the germline V gene, CDR1 is LNHNV and CDR2 is YYDKDF (reference sequence).

The chain combines TRBV5-4 with TRBJ1-2, with TRBD1 as a possible D gene (6 bases). The CDR3 sequence is 16 residues long. V gave up 3 bases and J gave up 0 bases, with 15 bases separating them. Germline CDR1 SGHNT, CDR2 YYREEE (reference sequence). As DNA, the CDR3 is TGTGCCAGCAGCTCCCGGACAGATCCTTCTAACTATGGCTACACCTTC. Protein sequence: CASSSRTDPSNYGYTF.

V and J are TRBV6-6 and TRBJ2-7, with D unresolved. The germline V gene has CDR1 MNHNY and CDR2 SVGAGI (reference sequence). The CDR3 runs to 14 residues. V was shortened by 2 bases and J by 3 bases, with 11 bases between the two germline ends. CDR3 sequence reads: CASSYEAVNYEQYF. The CDR3 DNA reads as TGTGCCAGCAGTTACGAGGCAGTAAACTACGAGCAGTACTTC.

The chain employs TRBV24-1 and TRBJ2-3, with TRBD2 matching 9 bases. The V gene's germline CDR1 is KGHDR and CDR2 SFDVKD. With 5 bases clipped from V and 5 bases from J, the junction kept 19 bases outside the gene matches. The CDR3 totals 19 residues. The CDR3: CATSGPSPGASGVRDTQYF. The CDR3 DNA sequence: TGTGCCACCAGTGGTCCCTCCCCTGGGGCTAGCGGGGTGAGAGATACGCAGTATTTT.

The chain employs TRBV5-1 and TRBJ2-3; TRBD2 is a possible D gene (6 bases). This CDR3 contains 15 residues. Germline V gives CDR1 SGHRS, CDR2 YFSETQ. The V end lost 0 bases, the J end lost 0 bases, and 8 bases lay between the germline ends. This CDR3 is CASSLGGASTDTQYF. The CDR3 nucleotides are TGCGCCAGCAGCTTGGGCGGGGCCAGCACAGATACGCAGTATTTT. The whole variable domain, remainder taken from reference TRBV5-1 and TRBJ2-3, is KAGVTQTPRYLIKTRGQQVTLSCSPISGHRSVSWYQQTPGQGLQFLFEYFSETQRNKGNFPGRFSGRQFSNSRSEMNVSTLELGDSALYLCASSLGGASTDTQYFGPGTRLTVL.

The chain carries TRBV9 and TRBJ2-7; TRBD2 might be the D (6 bases). The V end was cut by 3 bases, the J end by 7 bases, with 20 bases between. The V gene's germline CDR1 is SGDLS and CDR2 YYNGEE. This CDR3 contains 15 residues. The CDR3 DNA reads as TGTGCCAGCAGCGAGAAGGAGGGCTGGATGGGAGAGCAGTACTTC. It yields the protein CASSEKEGWMGEQYF. The whole variable domain, remainder taken from reference TRBV9 and TRBJ2-7, is DSGVTQTPKHLITATGQRVTLRCSPRSGDLSVYWYQQSLDQGLQFLIQYYNGEERAKGNILERFSAQQFPDLHSELNLSSLELGDSALYFCASSEKEGWMGEQYFGPGTRLTVT.

This chain joins TRBV16 and TRBJ2-4, with D possibly TRBD2 on 5 matching bases. The germline V gene encodes CDR1 KGHSY and CDR2 FQNENV. V gave up 4 bases and J gave up 5 bases, with 9 bases separating them. CDR3 length: 13 amino acids. The CDR3 nucleotides are TGTGCCAGCAGCCCGGGGAGCCAAAACATTCAGTACTTC. This sequence encodes CASSPGSQNIQYF.

The chain links TRBV11-3 to TRBJ2-7; D gene ambiguous. V lost 0 bases, J lost 3 bases, and 6 bases lay in between. The germline V gene encodes CDR1 SGHNT and CDR2 YENEEA. The CDR3 extends over 13 amino acids. The CDR3 reads CASSLDSYYEQYF. The DNA of the CDR3 is TGTGCCAGCAGCTTAGATTCCTACTACGAGCAGTACTTC. Complete variable domain (other parts from reference TRBV11-3 and TRBJ2-7): EAGVVQSPRYKIIEKKQPVAFWCNPISGHNTLYWYLQNLGQGPELLIRYENEEAVDDSQLPKDRFSAERLKGVDSTLKIQPAELGDSAVYLCASSLDSYYEQYFGPGTRLTVT.

The chain employs TRBV6-6 and TRBJ2-1; 7 positions agree with TRBD1. V was pared by 5 bases and J by 3 bases, with 7 bases of the junction left unmatched. The CDR3 covers 15 residues. Germline assignment: CDR1 MNHNY and CDR2 SVGAGI (reference sequence). CDR3 protein: CASSPRTGGYNEQFF. The CDR3 nucleotides are TGTGCCAGCAGTCCACGGACAGGTGGCTACAATGAGCAGTTCTTC.

This chain joins TRBV4-3 and TRBJ1-2; D gene uncertain. Deletions cut 0 bases from V and 5 bases from J, with 13 bases between. Germline V gene data show CDR1 as LGHNA and CDR2 as YSLEER. This CDR3 is built from 15 residues. The CDR3 here is CASSQESGLEYGYTF. The DNA for the CDR3 is TGCGCCAGCAGCCAAGAGAGCGGGCTAGAGTATGGCTACACCTTC.

The chain is built from TRBV28 and TRBJ2-1; 9 bases fit TRBD2. The ends lost 6 bases at V and 6 bases at J; junction bases unmatched: 9. This CDR3 comprises 15 residues. Germline CDR1 MDHEN, CDR2 SYDVKM. The CDR3 protein is CASSRAGGPLNEQFF. In DNA form, the CDR3 reads TGTGCCAGCAGCCGAGCGGGAGGACCCCTCAATGAGCAGTTCTTC.

V usage is TRBV2 and J usage is TRBJ2-2, with D perhaps matching TRBD1 (6 bases). The CDR3 runs 14 residues. V lost 5 bases to trimming and J lost 2 bases, with 9 bases between them. Germline V gene lookup returns CDR1 SNHLY and CDR2 FYNNEI. CDR3 protein: CASSPGHNTGELFF. The CDR3 region has the DNA TGTGCCAGCAGTCCGGGACATAACACCGGGGAGCTGTTTTTT.

V gene TRBV7-9 combines with J gene TRBJ2-3; 7 bases match TRBD2. The V gene end was trimmed by 1 base and the J gene end by 7 bases; junction bases not matched to a gene: 14. This CDR3 spans 17 amino acids. Germline lookup yields CDR1 SEHNR and CDR2 FQNEAQ (reference sequence). CDR3 in amino acids: CASSLVSLAALLNTQYF. The CDR3 DNA follows: TGTGCCAGCAGCTTAGTTTCGCTAGCGGCCCTTTTAAATACGCAGTATTTT.

This clone appeared a few times. The CDR3 region is CASSYSGGNTGELFF. The DNA of the CDR3 is TGTGCCAGCAGTTATAGCGGGGGGAACACCGGGGAGCTGTTTTTT. The V gene is TRBV3-1 (or the pseudogene TRBV3-2), the J gene TRBJ2-2, with 9 bases fitting TRBD2. CDR1 is LGHDT, CDR2 YNNKEL, per germline (reference sequence). Trimming cost V 6 bases and J 1 base; bases outside gene matches: 3. The CDR3 contains 15 residues.

This clone was detected only once. V and J are TRBV10-3 and TRBJ1-3; the D is unclear. The CDR3 runs 17 residues. The germline V gene encodes CDR1 ENHRY and CDR2 SYGVKD. Trimming took off 8 bases at V and 0 bases at J, with 20 bases between the two ends. The CDR3 DNA follows: TGTGCCATCGGCAACCCCCCGGGGAACTTCTCTGGAAACACCATATATTTT. Residues: CAIGNPPGNFSGNTIYF.

A few counts support this clone. The rearrangement uses TRBV6-5 and TRBJ2-7; 7 nucleotides line up with TRBD1. V was clipped by 6 bases and J by 5 bases; unmatched bases: 7. Germline V gene sequence: CDR1 MNHEY, CDR2 SVGAGI. CDR3 length: 13 residues. The CDR3 DNA sequence: TGTGCCAGCAGCCGACAGGGATCCGACGAGCAGTACTTC. Translation gives CASSRQGSDEQYF.